The 20 T cell receptor beta chains listed next were all sequenced from one sample in a study of T cell responses to AZD1222 COVID-19 vaccine. Method: immunoSEQ multiplex PCR; TCRdb's copy keeps in-frame clones and lacks some. The repertoire has about 140,000 clones, around four fifths of them found once; the top ten carry over 3.5%. This specimen was peripheral blood, taken on day 0 of AZD1222 vaccination. These receptors were collected from an adult in good health.

For the CDR3, the DNA is TGTGCCAGCAGTCCCCGCTCTGGAAACACCATATATTTT. Translation gives CASSPRSGNTIYF. The chain joins TRBV6-5 to TRBJ1-3; D uncertain. CDR1 is MNHEY and CDR2 is SVGAGI in the germline V gene. Trimming left V 5 bases short and J 0 bases short, with 5 bases between. CDR3 length equals 13 residues.

Note on this clone: Being one base from a much bigger clone, this may be a read error. The V call is TRBV9, the J call TRBJ1-1; no clear D gene. Trimming pared 0 bases from V and 0 bases from J, leaving 3 bases between. From germline, CDR1 is SGDLS and CDR2 YYNGEE. The CDR3 runs 13 residues. As DNA, the CDR3 is TGTGCCAGCAGCGTAGGGATGAACACTGAAGCTTTCTTT. The encoded protein is CASSVGMNTEAFF. Combining the CDR3 with reference TRBV9 and TRBJ1-1 gives the whole variable domain DSGVTQTPKHLITATGQRVTLRCSPRSGDLSVYWYQQSLDQGLQFLIQYYNGEERAKGNILERFSAQQFPDLHSELNLSSLELGDSALYFCASSVGMNTEAFFGQGTRLTVV.

This clone has only a few counts. The chain recombines TRBV5-1 with TRBJ1-2, with TRBD1 identical over 10 bases. CDR3 length equals 20 residues. V lost 4 bases, J lost 0 bases, and 18 bases stayed unmatched. Germline CDR1 SGHRS, CDR2 YFSETQ. The CDR3 DNA is TGCGCCAGCAGCCAAGGCGGGACAGGGGTACGCCCCGACTCTAACTATGGCTACACCTTC. It encodes CASSQGGTGVRPDSNYGYTF.

A single count supports this clone. This rearrangement joins TRBV19 to TRBJ1-3; TRBD1 might be the D (6 bases). In germline, CDR1 is LNHDA, CDR2 SQIVND (reference sequence). V was shortened by 10 bases and J by 3 bases, with 10 bases between the two germline ends. This CDR3 is built from 12 residues. This chain's CDR3 is CATGQIGNTIYF. Here the CDR3 DNA reads TGTGCCACCGGACAGATTGGAAACACCATATATTTT.

The CDR3, as DNA: TGCGCCAGCAGCAACCGGGACGGGAACACTGAAGCTTTCTTT. Its protein product is CASSNRDGNTEAFF. This chain links TRBV5-1 with TRBJ1-1; a possible D gene is TRBD1 (5 bases). CDR3 length: 14 residues. CDR1 is SGHRS and CDR2 is YFSETQ in the germline V gene. Trimming removed 4 bases at V and 1 base at J, with 11 bases between.

This clone has a handful of counts. The chain carries TRBV5-1 and TRBJ2-1; D might be TRBD2 (6 bases). CDR1 and CDR2 (germline): SGHRS, YFSETQ. CDR3 length: 14 amino acids. V dropped 2 bases and J dropped 5 bases, with 11 bases sitting between them. The CDR3 spells CASSFSAGNNEQFF. The CDR3 DNA follows: TGCGCCAGCAGCTTTTCAGCGGGCAACAATGAGCAGTTCTTC. Together with reference TRBV5-1 and TRBJ2-1, the CDR3 gives the full variable domain: KAGVTQTPRYLIKTRGQQVTLSCSPISGHRSVSWYQQTPGQGLQFLFEYFSETQRNKGNFPGRFSGRQFSNSRSEMNVSTLELGDSALYLCASSFSAGNNEQFFGPGTRLTVL.

The chain uses TRBV30 and TRBJ1-2, with D possibly matching TRBD1 (5 bases). Per the germline V gene, CDR1 is GTSNPN and CDR2 is SVGIG (reference sequence). The CDR3 extends over 14 amino acids. V lost 5 bases to trimming and J lost 4 bases, with 17 bases between them. In nucleotides, the CDR3 is TGTGCCTGGGAATCAGGGAATCGGGGCTATGGCTACACCTTC. Translating gives CAWESGNRGYGYTF.

V usage is TRBV25-1 and J usage is TRBJ1-6; no reliable D call. Germline CDR1 MGHDK, CDR2 SYGVNS. V was clipped by 4 bases and J by 7 bases, with 5 bases between them. The CDR3 contains 12 residues. The CDR3 sequence: CASSVGNSPLHF. DNA for the CDR3: TGTGCCAGCAGTGTTGGAAATTCACCCCTCCACTTT. Drawing the rest from reference TRBV25-1 and TRBJ1-6, the complete variable domain is EADIYQTPRYLVIGTGKKITLECSQTMGHDKMYWYQQDPGMELHLIHYSYGVNSTEKGDLSSESTVSRIRTEHFPLTLESARPSHTSQYLCASSVGNSPLHFGNGTRLTVT.

This chain joins TRBV27 and TRBJ1-5; 9 bases line up with TRBD1. Trimming cost V 5 bases and J 6 bases; bases outside gene matches: 8. Per germline, CDR1 MNHEY and CDR2 SMNVEV (reference sequence). The CDR3 contains 15 residues. Here the CDR3 DNA reads TGTGCCAGCAGTACCTCCGGGACAGGGAGTCAGCCCCAGCATTTT. Translation: CASSTSGTGSQPQHF.

This sequence joins TRBV11-2 and TRBJ1-3; D gene uncertain. From germline, CDR1 is SGHAT and CDR2 FQNNGV. The CDR3 consists of 15 residues. V was pared by 5 bases and J by 2 bases, with 13 bases between. DNA for the CDR3: TGTGCCAGCAGCCCTCGGGGAGAGCCTGGAAACACCATATATTTT. This sequence encodes CASSPRGEPGNTIYF.

The V gene is TRBV29-1, the J gene TRBJ2-1; possibly TRBD1 or TRBD2 for D (5 bases each). The V end was cut by 6 bases, the J end by 10 bases, with 13 bases between. The CDR3 is 11 amino acids. Germline CDR1 reads SQVTM; CDR2 reads ANQGSEA. The CDR3 protein is CSVGTYVEQFF. The CDR3 DNA reads TGCAGCGTGGGGACGTACGTAGAGCAGTTCTTC.

The rearrangement joins TRBV7-6 to TRBJ1-2; perhaps TRBD1 as D (5 bases). Trimming pared 2 bases from V and 6 bases from J, leaving 10 bases between. In germline, CDR1 is SGHVS, CDR2 FNYEAQ. The CDR3 length is 13 residues. CDR3 sequence reads: CASSLRAGHGYTF. The CDR3 nucleotides read TGTGCCAGCAGCTTAAGAGCAGGGCATGGCTACACCTTC.

The CDR3 coding sequence is TGTGCCAGCCGGACAGGGGGCACTGAAGCTTTCTTT. Residues: CASRTGGTEAFF. The V gene is TRBV6-5, the J gene TRBJ1-1; 10 nucleotides line up with TRBD1. Per the germline V gene, CDR1 is MNHEY and CDR2 is SVGAGI. The CDR3 loop spans 12 amino acids. V dropped 8 bases and J dropped 4; count of bases not matched to a gene: 1.

V usage is TRBV5-1 and J usage is TRBJ1-1; no reliable D call. CDR1 and CDR2 from the germline V gene are SGHRS and YFSETQ. This CDR3 spans 15 amino acids. The V and J ends lost 4 bases and 11 bases respectively, with 24 bases between them. The CDR3 sequence is CASSVGGKAGMTAFF. For the CDR3, the DNA is TGCGCCAGCAGCGTGGGAGGCAAGGCCGGAATGACGGCTTTCTTT. The full variable domain, rest sourced from reference TRBV5-1 and TRBJ1-1, is KAGVTQTPRYLIKTRGQQVTLSCSPISGHRSVSWYQQTPGQGLQFLFEYFSETQRNKGNFPGRFSGRQFSNSRSEMNVSTLELGDSALYLCASSVGGKAGMTAFFGQGTRLTVV.

This chain joins TRBV27 and TRBJ2-1; 12 nucleotides line up with TRBD2. Germline CDR1 is MNHEY and CDR2 is SMNVEV (reference sequence). The CDR3 consists of 15 residues. J gave up 10 bases and V 6 bases, and 10 bases lay outside the gene matches. The CDR3 protein is CASRRTSGNSREQFF. The CDR3 region has the DNA TGTGCCAGCAGACGGACTAGCGGGAACTCCAGGGAGCAGTTCTTC.

The table lists this clone with a count of one. The genes are TRBV7-3 and TRBJ2-7; 9 nucleotides line up with TRBD1. The V segment lost 4 bases and the J segment 3 bases; nucleotides outside the gene matches: 1. Looked up from germline, CDR1 is SGHTA and CDR2 is FQGTGA. This CDR3 is 13 amino acids long. CDR3 nucleotide sequence: TGTGCCAGCAGCTGGGGACAGGGCTACGAGCAGTACTTC. Its protein product is CASSWGQGYEQYF.

The chain has TRBV9 and TRBJ1-6; TRBD1 aligns across 8 bases. The CDR3 covers 15 residues. V trimming: 0 bases; J trimming: 7 bases; junction bases outside the gene matches: 3. From germline, CDR1 is SGDLS and CDR2 YYNGEE. The CDR3 DNA sequence: TGTGCCAGCAGCGTAGGGAGGACAGGGAATTCACCCCTCCACTTT. It encodes CASSVGRTGNSPLHF.

This chain's CDR3 is CAISSSGILANTGELFF. Written as DNA, the CDR3 is TGTGCCATCAGTTCTAGCGGGATACTAGCGAACACCGGGGAGCTGTTTTTT. The J gene is TRBJ2-2, the V gene TRBV10-3; 9 bases are a match to TRBD2. The CDR3 loop spans 17 amino acids. Germline-derived CDR1 and CDR2 are ENHRY and SYGVKD. The ends lost 5 bases at V and 0 bases at J; junction bases unmatched: 7.

This clone was detected only a few times. The gene calls are TRBV28 and TRBJ1-2, with D uncertain. CDR3 size: 14 residues. With 7 bases removed from V and 2 bases from J, the gap between germline ends came to 14 bases. CDR1 MDHEN and CDR2 SYDVKM come from the germline V gene. CDR3 coding DNA: TGTGCCAGCACCTTCCCCGGGGAGAACTATGGCTACACCTTC. It codes for CASTFPGENYGYTF.

The table lists this clone with a few counts. The chain links TRBV19 to TRBJ1-5; a possible D gene is TRBD1 (5 bases). This CDR3 region has 15 residues. Trimming took 10 bases from V and 3 from J, leaving 19 bases between them. CDR1 is LNHDA and CDR2 is SQIVND in the germline V gene (reference sequence). This chain's CDR3 is CATKPRTTFNQPQHF. The CDR3 region has the DNA TGTGCCACGAAACCGCGGACAACCTTCAATCAGCCCCAGCATTTT.